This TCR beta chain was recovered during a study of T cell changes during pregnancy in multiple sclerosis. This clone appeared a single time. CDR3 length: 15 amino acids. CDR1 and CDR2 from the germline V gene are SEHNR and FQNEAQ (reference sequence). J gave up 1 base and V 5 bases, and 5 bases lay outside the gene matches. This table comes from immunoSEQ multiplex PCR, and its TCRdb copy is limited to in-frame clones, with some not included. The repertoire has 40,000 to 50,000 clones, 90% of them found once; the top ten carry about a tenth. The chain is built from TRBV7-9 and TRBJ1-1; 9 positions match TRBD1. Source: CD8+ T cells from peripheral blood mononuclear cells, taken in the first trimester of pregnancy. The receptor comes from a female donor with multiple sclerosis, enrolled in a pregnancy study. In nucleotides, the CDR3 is TGTGCCAGCAGCACGTGGACAGGGGAGAACACTGAAGCTTTCTTT. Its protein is CASSTWTGENTEAFF. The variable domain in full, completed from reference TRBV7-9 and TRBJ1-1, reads DTGVSQNPRHKITKRGQNVTFRCDPISEHNRLYWYRQTLGQGPEFLTYFQNEAQLEKSRLLSDRFSAERPKGSFSTLEIQRTEQGDSAMYLCASSTWTGENTEAFFGQGTRLTVV.